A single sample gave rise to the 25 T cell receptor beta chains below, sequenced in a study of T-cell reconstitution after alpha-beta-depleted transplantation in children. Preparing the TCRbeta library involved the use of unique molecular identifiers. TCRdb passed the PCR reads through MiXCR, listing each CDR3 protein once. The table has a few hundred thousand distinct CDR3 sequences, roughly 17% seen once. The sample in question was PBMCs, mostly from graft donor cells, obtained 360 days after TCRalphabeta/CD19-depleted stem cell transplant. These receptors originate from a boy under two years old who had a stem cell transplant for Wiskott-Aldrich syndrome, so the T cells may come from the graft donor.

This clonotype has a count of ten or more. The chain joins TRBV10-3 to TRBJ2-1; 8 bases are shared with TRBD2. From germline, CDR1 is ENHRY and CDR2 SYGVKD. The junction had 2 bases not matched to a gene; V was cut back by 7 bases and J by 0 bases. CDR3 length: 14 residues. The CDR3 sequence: CAITRGGSYNEQFF. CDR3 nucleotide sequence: TGTGCCATCACCCGGGGGGGCTCCTACAATGAGCAGTTCTTC.

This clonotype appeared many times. CDR3 region: CAISEEGTRVSNEQFF. The CDR3 coding sequence is TGTGCCATCAGTGAGGAAGGGACTAGGGTCAGCAATGAGCAGTTCTTC. This sequence joins TRBV10-3 and TRBJ2-1, with 8 bases fitting TRBD2. The junction had 9 bases not matched to a gene; V was cut back by 2 bases and J by 6 bases. The CDR3 is 16 amino acids. Germline CDR1 reads ENHRY; CDR2 reads SYGVKD.

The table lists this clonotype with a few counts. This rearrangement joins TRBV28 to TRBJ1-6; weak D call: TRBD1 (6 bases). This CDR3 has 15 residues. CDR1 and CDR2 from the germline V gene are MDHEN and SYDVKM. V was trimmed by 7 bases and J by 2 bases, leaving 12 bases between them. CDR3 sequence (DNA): TGTGCCAGCAATATCAGGGGAACCTATAATTCACCCCTCCACTTT. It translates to CASNIRGTYNSPLHF. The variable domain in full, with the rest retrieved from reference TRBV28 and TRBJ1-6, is DVKVTQSSRYLVKRTGEKVFLECVQDMDHENMFWYRQDPGLGLRLIYFSYDVKMKEKGDIPEGYSVSREKKERFSLILESASTNQTSMYLCASNIRGTYNSPLHFGNGTRLTVT.

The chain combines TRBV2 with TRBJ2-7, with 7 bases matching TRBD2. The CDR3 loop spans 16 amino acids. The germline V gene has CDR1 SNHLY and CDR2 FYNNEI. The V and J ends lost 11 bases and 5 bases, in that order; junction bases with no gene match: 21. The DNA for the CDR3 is TGTGCCCTCGGCGGGGGAAGGATGGGCAACCTGAACGAGCAGTACTTC. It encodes CALGGGRMGNLNEQYF.

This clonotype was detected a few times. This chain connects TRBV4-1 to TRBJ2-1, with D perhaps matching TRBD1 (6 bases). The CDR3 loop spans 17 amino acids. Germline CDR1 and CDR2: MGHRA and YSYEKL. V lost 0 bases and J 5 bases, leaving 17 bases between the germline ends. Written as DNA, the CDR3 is TGCGCCAGCAGCCAAGAAGGGGACACCCGTCCCCACAATGAGCAGTTCTTC. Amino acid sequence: CASSQEGDTRPHNEQFF.

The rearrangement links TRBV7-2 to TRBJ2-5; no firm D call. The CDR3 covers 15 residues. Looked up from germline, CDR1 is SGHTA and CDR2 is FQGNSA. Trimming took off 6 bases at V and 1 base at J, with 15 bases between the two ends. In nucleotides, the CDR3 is TGTGCCAGCAGAACCACTGCGCTGACCCAAGAGACCCAGTACTTC. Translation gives CASRTTALTQETQYF.

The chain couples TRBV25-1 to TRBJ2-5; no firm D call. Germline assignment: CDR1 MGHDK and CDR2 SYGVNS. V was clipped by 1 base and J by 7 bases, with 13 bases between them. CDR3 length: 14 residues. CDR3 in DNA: TGTGCCAGCAGTGAATTTCTGGTTCCGGGGACCCAGTACTTC. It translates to CASSEFLVPGTQYF.

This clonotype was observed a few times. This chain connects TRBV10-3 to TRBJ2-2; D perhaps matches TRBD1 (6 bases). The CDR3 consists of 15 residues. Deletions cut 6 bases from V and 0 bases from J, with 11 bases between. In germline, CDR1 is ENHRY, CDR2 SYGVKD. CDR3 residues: CAIRVDRPNTGELFF. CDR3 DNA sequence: TGTGCCATCAGGGTTGACAGGCCGAACACCGGGGAGCTGTTTTTT.

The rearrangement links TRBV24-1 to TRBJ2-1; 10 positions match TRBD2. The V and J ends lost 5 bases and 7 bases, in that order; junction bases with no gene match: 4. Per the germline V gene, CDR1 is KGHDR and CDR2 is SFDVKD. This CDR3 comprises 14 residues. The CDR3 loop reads CATSASLAGNEQFF. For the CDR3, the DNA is TGTGCCACCAGTGCCTCACTAGCGGGGAATGAGCAGTTCTTC.

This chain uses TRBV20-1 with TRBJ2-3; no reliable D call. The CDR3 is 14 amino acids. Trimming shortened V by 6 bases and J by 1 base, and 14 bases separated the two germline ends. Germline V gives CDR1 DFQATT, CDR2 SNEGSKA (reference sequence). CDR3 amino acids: CSAVWRSGTDTQYF. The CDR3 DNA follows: TGCAGTGCCGTATGGAGAAGCGGCACAGATACGCAGTATTTT.

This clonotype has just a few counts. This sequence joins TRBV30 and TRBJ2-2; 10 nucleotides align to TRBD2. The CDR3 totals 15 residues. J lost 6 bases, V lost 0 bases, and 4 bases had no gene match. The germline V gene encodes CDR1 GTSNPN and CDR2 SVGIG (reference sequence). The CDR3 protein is CAWSVLLAGAGELFF. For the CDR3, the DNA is TGTGCCTGGAGTGTACTCCTAGCGGGAGCCGGGGAGCTGTTTTTT.

The CDR3, as DNA: TGTGCCGCCGGGCGTACCGGGGAGCTGTTTTTT. This gives the protein CAAGRTGELFF. The chain carries TRBV24-1 and TRBJ2-2; no clear D. The germline V gene has CDR1 KGHDR and CDR2 SFDVKD. With 12 bases removed from V and 5 bases from J, the gap between germline ends came to 9 bases. This CDR3 is built from 11 residues.

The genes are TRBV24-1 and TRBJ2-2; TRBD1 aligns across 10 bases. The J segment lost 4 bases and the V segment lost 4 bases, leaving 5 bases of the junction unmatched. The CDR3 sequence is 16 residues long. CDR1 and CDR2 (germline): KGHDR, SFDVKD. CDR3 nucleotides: TGTGCCACCAGTGACCGGGGACAGGGGATCACCGGGGAGCTGTTTTTT. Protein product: CATSDRGQGITGELFF.

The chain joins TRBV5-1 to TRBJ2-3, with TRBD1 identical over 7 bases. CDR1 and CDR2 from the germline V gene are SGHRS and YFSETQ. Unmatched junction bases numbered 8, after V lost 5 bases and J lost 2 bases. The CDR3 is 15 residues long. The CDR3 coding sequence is TGCGCCAGCAGGCCGGACAGGTCTACCACAGATACGCAGTATTTT. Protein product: CASRPDRSTTDTQYF.

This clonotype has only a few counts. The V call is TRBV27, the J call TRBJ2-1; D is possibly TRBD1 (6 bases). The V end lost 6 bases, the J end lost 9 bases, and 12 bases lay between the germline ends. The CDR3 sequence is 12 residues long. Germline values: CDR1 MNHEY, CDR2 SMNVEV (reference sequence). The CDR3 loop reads CASRSRGFEQFF. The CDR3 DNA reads TGTGCCAGCAGGTCCAGGGGATTTGAGCAGTTCTTC.

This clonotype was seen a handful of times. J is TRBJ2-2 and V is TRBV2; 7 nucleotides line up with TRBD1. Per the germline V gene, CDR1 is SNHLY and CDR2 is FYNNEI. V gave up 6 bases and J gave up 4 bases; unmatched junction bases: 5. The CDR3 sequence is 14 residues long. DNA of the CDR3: TGTGCCAGCAGCTTCCAGGGGGTCACCGGGGAGCTGTTTTTT. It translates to CASSFQGVTGELFF.

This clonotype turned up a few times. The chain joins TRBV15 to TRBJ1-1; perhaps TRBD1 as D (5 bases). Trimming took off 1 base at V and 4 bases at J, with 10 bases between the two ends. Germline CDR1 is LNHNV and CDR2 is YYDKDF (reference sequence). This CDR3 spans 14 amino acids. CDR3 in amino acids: CATSRGRGGTEAFF. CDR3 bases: TGTGCCACCAGCAGAGGTCGGGGGGGCACTGAAGCTTTCTTT.

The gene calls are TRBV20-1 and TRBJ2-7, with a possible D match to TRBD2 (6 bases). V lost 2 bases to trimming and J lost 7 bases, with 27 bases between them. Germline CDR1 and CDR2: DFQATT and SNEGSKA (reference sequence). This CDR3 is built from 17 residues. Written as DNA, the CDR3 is TGCAGTGCTAGACCCCGTCTAGACCGGGGAGGTGATGGGGAGCAGTACTTC. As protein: CSARPRLDRGGDGEQYF.

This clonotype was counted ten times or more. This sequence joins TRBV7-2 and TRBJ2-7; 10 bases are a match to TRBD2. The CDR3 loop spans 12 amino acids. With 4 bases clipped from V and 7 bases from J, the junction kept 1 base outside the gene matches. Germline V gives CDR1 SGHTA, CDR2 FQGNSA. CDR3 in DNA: TGTGCCAGCAGCTCACTAGCGGGAGAGCAGTACTTC. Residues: CASSSLAGEQYF. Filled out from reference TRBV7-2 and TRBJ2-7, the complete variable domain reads GAGVSQSPSNKVTEKGKDVELRCDPISGHTALYWYRQSLGQGLEFLIYFQGNSAPDKSGLPSDRFSAERTGGSVSTLTIQRTQQEDSAVYLCASSSLAGEQYFGPGTRLTVT.

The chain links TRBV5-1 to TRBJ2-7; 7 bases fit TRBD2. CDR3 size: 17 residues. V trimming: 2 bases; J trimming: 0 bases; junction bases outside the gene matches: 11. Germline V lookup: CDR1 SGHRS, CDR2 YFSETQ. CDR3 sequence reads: CASSFFPSGTSSYEQYF. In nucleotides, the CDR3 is TGCGCCAGCAGCTTCTTCCCTAGCGGAACAAGCTCCTACGAGCAGTACTTC.

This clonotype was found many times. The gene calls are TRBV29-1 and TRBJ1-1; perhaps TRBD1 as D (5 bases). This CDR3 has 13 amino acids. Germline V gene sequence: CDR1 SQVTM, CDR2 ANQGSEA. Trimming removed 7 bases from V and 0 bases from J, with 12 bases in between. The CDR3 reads CSAQQALNTEAFF. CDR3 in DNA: TGCAGCGCCCAACAGGCGTTGAACACTGAAGCTTTCTTT. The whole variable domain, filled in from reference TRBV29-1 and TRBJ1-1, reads SAVISQKPSRDICQRGTSLTIQCQVDSQVTMMFWYRQQPGQSLTLIATANQGSEATYESGFVIDKFPISRPNLTFSTLTVSNMSPEDSSIYLCSAQQALNTEAFFGQGTRLTVV.

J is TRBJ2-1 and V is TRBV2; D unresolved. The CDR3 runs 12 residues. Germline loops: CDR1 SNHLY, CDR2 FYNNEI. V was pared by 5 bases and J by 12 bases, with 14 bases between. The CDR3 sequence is CASSLLNGPQFF. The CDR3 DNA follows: TGTGCCAGCAGTCTCCTAAATGGCCCGCAGTTCTTC.

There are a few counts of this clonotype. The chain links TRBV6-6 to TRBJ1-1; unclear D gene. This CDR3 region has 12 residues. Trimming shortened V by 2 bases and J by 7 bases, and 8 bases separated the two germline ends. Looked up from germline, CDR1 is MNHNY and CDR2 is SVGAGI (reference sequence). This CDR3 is CASSYGDVEAFF. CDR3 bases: TGTGCCAGCAGTTACGGGGATGTTGAAGCTTTCTTT.

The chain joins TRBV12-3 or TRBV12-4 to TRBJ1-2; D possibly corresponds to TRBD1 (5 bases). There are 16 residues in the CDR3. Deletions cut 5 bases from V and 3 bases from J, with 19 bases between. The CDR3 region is CASSTRGGWGYYGYTF. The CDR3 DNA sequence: TGTGCCAGCAGTACCCGGGGCGGATGGGGCTACTATGGCTACACCTTC.

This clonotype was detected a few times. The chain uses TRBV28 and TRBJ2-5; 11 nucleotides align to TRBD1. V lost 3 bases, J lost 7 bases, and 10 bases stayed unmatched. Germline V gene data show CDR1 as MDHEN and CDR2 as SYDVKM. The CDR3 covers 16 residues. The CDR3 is CASSFWTGGSRGTQYF. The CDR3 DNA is TGTGCCAGCAGTTTTTGGACAGGGGGCTCAAGAGGGACCCAGTACTTC.